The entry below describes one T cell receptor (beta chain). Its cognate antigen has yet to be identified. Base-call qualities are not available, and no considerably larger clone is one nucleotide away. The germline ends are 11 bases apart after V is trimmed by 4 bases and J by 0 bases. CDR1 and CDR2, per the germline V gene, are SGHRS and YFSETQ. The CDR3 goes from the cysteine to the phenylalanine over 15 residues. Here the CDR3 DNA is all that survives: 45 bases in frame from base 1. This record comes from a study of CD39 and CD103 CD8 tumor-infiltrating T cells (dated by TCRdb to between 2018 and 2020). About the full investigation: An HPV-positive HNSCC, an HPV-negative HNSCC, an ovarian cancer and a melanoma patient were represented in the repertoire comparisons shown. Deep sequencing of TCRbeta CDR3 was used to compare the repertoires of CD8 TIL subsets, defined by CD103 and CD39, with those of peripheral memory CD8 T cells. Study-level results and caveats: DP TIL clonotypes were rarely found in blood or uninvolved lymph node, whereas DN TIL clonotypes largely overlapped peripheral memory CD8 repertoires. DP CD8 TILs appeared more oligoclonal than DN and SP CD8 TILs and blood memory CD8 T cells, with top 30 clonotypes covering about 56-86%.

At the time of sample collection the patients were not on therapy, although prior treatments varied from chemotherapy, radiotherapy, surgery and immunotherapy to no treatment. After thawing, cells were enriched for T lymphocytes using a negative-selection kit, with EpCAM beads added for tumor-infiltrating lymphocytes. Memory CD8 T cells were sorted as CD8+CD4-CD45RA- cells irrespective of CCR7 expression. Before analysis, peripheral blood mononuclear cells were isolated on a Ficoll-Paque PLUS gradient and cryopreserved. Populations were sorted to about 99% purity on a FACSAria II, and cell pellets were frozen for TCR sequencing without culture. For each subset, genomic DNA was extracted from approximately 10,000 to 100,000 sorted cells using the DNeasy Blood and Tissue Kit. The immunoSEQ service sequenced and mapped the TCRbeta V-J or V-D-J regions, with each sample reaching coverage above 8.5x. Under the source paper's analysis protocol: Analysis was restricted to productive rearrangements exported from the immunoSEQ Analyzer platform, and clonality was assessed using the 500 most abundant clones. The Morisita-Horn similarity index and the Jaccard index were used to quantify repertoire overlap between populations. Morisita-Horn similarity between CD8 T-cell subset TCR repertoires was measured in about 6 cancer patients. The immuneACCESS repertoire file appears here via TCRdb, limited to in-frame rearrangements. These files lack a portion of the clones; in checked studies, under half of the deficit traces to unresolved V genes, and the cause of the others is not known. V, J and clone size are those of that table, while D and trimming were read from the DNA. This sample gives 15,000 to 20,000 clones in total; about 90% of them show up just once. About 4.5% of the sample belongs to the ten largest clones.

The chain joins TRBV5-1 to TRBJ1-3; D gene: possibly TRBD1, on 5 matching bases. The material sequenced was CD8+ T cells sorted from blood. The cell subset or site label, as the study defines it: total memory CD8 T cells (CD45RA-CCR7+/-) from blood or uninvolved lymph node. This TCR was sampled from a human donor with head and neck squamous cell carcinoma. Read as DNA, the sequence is TGCGCCAGCAGCGGAGGGACCTTCTCTGGAAACACCATATATTTT. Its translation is CASSGGTFSGNTIYF.